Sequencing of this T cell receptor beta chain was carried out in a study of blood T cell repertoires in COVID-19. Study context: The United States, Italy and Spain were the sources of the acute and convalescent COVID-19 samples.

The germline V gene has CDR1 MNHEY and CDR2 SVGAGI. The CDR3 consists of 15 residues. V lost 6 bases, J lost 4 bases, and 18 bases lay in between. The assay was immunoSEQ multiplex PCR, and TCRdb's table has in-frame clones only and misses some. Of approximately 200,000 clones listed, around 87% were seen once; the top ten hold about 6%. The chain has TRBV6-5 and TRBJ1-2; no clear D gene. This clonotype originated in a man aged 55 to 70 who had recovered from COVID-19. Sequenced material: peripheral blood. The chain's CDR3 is CASRDTRGRAYGYTF. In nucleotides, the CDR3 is TGTGCCAGCAGGGATACCCGAGGCAGAGCCTATGGCTACACCTTC.